This entry lists 18 T cell receptor beta chains sequenced from one sample in a study of cytomegalovirus exposure and HLA in healthy donors. PCR involved 60 Vbeta and 13 Jbeta primers. Measured with immunoSEQ multiplex PCR; TCRdb has only the in-frame clones, and not every one. The data contain 100,000 to 120,000 clones, about 69% of them singletons. Sequenced sample: PBMCs. Receptors were obtained from a man aged 35 to 55 in good health and CMV-seronegative.

This clone was detected only once. One end of the junction varies from germline; a read error may be responsible. The rearrangement links TRBV7-9 to TRBJ1-1; no clear D. The CDR3 contains 11 residues. Looked up from germline, CDR1 is SEHNR and CDR2 is FQNEAQ (reference sequence). Written as DNA, the CDR3 is TGTTCCAGCAGCTCTTCGGCAGGAGCTTTCTTT. Its translation is CSSSSSAGAFF.

The chain uses TRBV30 and TRBJ2-7; 8 positions agree with TRBD1. V trimming: 2 bases; J trimming: 2 bases; junction bases outside the gene matches: 5. The germline CDR1 and CDR2 sequences are GTSNPN and SVGIG (reference sequence). The CDR3 is 14 residues long. This chain's CDR3 is CAWSTTGEAYEQYF. The CDR3 coding sequence is TGTGCCTGGAGTACGACAGGGGAGGCCTACGAGCAGTACTTC.

The chain has TRBV4-1 and TRBJ1-1, with TRBD1 matching 7 bases. CDR3 size: 14 residues. V lost 6 bases and J lost 0; bases outside the gene matches: 4. Germline V gene lookup returns CDR1 MGHRA and CDR2 YSYEKL. The CDR3 sequence is CASRPTGLNTEAFF. CDR3 bases: TGCGCCAGCAGACCGACAGGGCTGAACACTGAAGCTTTCTTT.

This clone appeared a few times. The chain recombines TRBV30 with TRBJ2-7; D is perhaps TRBD1 (5 bases). V shed 2 bases and J shed 6 bases, with 11 bases lying between them. The CDR3 is 12 amino acids. The germline gives CDR1 GTSNPN, CDR2 SVGIG (reference sequence). The CDR3 is CAWSTGTLEQYF. CDR3 coding DNA: TGTGCCTGGAGTACAGGTACCCTCGAGCAGTACTTC.

The chain combines TRBV1 with TRBJ2-1; no check of the table's D call, TRBD2, against the DNA was made. TRBV1 is a documented pseudogene. The CDR3 has 15 amino acids. The CDR3 is CTSSQVELGYNEQFF. The CDR3 DNA sequence: TGCACCAGCAGCCAAGTTGAACTAGGATACAATGAGCAGTTCTTC.

The chain couples TRBV28 to TRBJ1-6, with 7 bases aligning to TRBD1. The CDR3 length is 15 residues. Germline V CDR1 and CDR2: MDHEN, SYDVKM. With V trimmed by 6 bases and J by 13 bases, 15 bases remained unmatched. The CDR3 here is CASRPKDRISEPLHF. The CDR3 DNA reads TGTGCCAGCAGACCTAAGGACAGGATCTCGGAGCCCCTCCACTTT.

This sequence joins TRBV7-9 and TRBJ2-7; D tentatively reads TRBD1 or TRBD2 (5 bases each). The CDR3 loop spans 14 amino acids. The V and J ends lost 5 bases and 3 bases respectively, with 14 bases between them. CDR1 SEHNR and CDR2 FQNEAQ come from the germline V gene (reference sequence). The CDR3 sequence: CASSLEGRDYEQYF. Written as DNA, the CDR3 is TGTGCCAGCAGCCTAGAGGGCAGGGACTACGAGCAGTACTTC.

This chain connects TRBV7-9 to TRBJ2-5; the D gene is possibly TRBD2 (7 bases). Between the trimmed V and J ends, which lost 1 base and 5 bases, there was a span of 11 bases. This CDR3 region has 14 residues. CDR1 and CDR2 (germline): SEHNR, FQNEAQ (reference sequence). CDR3 residues: CASSLGGGWETQYF. The CDR3 region has the DNA TGTGCCAGCAGCTTAGGGGGGGGCTGGGAGACCCAGTACTTC.

This rearrangement joins TRBV4-1 to TRBJ2-5; D is possibly TRBD2 (6 bases). Trimming cost V 3 bases and J 3 bases, with 8 bases left between them. CDR1 and CDR2 from the germline V gene are MGHRA and YSYEKL. This CDR3 spans 13 amino acids. The CDR3 nucleotides read TGCGCCAGCAGCCAGGGACTTAAAGAGACCCAGTACTTC. Translation: CASSQGLKETQYF.

V gene TRBV7-9 combines with J gene TRBJ2-1; 8 nucleotides line up with TRBD1. Germline CDR1 reads SEHNR; CDR2 reads FQNEAQ (reference sequence). V gave up 5 bases and J gave up 4 bases; unmatched junction bases: 4. The CDR3 length is 14 residues. The CDR3 sequence is CASSPGQGYNEQFF. For the CDR3, the DNA is TGTGCCAGCAGCCCAGGACAGGGTTACAATGAGCAGTTCTTC.

The chain combines TRBV6-1 with TRBJ1-2, with D possibly TRBD1 on 6 matching bases. The CDR3 runs to 11 residues. CDR1 and CDR2 from the germline V gene are MNHNS and SASEGT. V was trimmed by 11 bases and J by 8 bases, leaving 15 bases between them. The CDR3 reads CAGRGGWGYTF. CDR3 sequence (DNA): TGTGCCGGAAGAGGGGGTTGGGGCTACACCTTC.

The gene calls are TRBV5-6 and TRBJ2-7; TRBD2 matches 9 bases. Trimming removed 0 bases from V and 12 bases from J; junction bases left unmatched: 4. Germline V lookup: CDR1 SGHDT, CDR2 YYEEEE. This CDR3 has 12 amino acids. DNA for the CDR3: TGTGCCAGCAGCTTGGAAGCGGGGGGACGGTACTTC. Residues: CASSLEAGGRYF. Based on the CDR3 plus reference TRBV5-6 and TRBJ2-7, the full variable domain is DAGVTQSPTHLIKTRGQQVTLRCSPKSGHDTVSWYQQALGQGPQFIFQYYEEEERQRGNFPDRFSGHQFPNYSSELNVNALLLGDSALYLCASSLEAGGRYFGPGTRLTVT.

The chain couples TRBV2 to TRBJ2-2; 9 bases are shared with TRBD2. This CDR3 spans 15 amino acids. The V gene end was trimmed by 6 bases and the J gene end by 1 base; junction bases not matched to a gene: 3. The germline V gene encodes CDR1 SNHLY and CDR2 FYNNEI. The CDR3 DNA reads as TGTGCCAGCAGGGTGACTAGCGGGAACACCGGGGAGCTGTTTTTT. Protein: CASRVTSGNTGELFF.

This clone was recorded once. The rearrangement joins TRBV6-5 to TRBJ1-4, with D hard to call. Trimming took 5 bases from V and 7 from J, leaving 11 bases between them. The CDR3 contains 13 residues. Germline CDR1 MNHEY, CDR2 SVGAGI. CDR3 sequence: CASSANSGEKLFF. The CDR3 DNA reads as TGTGCCAGCAGTGCCAATTCAGGTGAAAAACTGTTTTTT.

V usage is TRBV7-2 and J usage is TRBJ2-7; possible D gene TRBD2, 5 bases. The V gene lost 3 bases and the J gene lost 2 bases, with 11 bases spanning the gap. CDR3 length: 14 amino acids. Per germline, CDR1 SGHTA and CDR2 FQGNSA. The CDR3: CASSFGLTPYEQYF. The CDR3 DNA is TGTGCCAGCAGCTTTGGACTCACTCCCTACGAGCAGTACTTC.

CDR3 nucleotides: TGTGCCAGCAGCCTCCCAGGGGGAGGCTACGAGCAGTACTTC. This codes for CASSLPGGGYEQYF. The rearrangement uses TRBV13 and TRBJ2-7; weak D call: TRBD1 (7 bases). The CDR3 consists of 14 residues. The germline gives CDR1 PRHDT, CDR2 FYEKMQ (reference sequence). Trimming removed 5 bases from V and 3 bases from J, with 14 bases in between.

This clone was recorded once. The rearrangement links TRBV7-6 to TRBJ2-7; D possibly corresponds to TRBD1 (6 bases). Deletions cut 8 bases from V and 2 bases from J, with 10 bases between. Germline V gene lookup returns CDR1 SGHVS and CDR2 FNYEAQ. This CDR3 contains 12 residues. CDR3 residues: CASGQKTYEQYF. Written as DNA, the CDR3 is TGTGCCAGCGGACAGAAAACCTACGAGCAGTACTTC.

The chain couples TRBV5-6 to TRBJ2-1; the match to TRBD2 covers 10 bases. This CDR3 is built from 15 residues. Germline CDR1 and CDR2: SGHDT and YYEEEE. Trimming cost V 4 bases and J 4 bases; bases outside gene matches: 5. CDR3 nucleotide sequence: TGTGCCAGCAGCAGGCGGACTAGCGGATACAATGAGCAGTTCTTC. Encoded protein: CASSRRTSGYNEQFF.